One T cell receptor (beta chain) is described in this entry. Germline V gene sequence: CDR1 SGHDT, CDR2 YYEEEE. CDR3 length equals 16 residues. Trimming pared 4 bases from V and 0 bases from J, leaving 15 bases between. This sample is drawn from a study of blood T cell repertoires in COVID-19. Study details: Samples came from the United States, Italy and Spain, spanning acute and convalescent COVID-19. In each case, the material was cDNA or gDNA derived from T cells, B-cell-depleted T cells, or PBMCs.

How the authors handled the data: Amplification with reference gene primers provided the estimates of nucleated cell counts. Clones were sequenced by immunoSEQ multiplex PCR, and TCRdb holds only the in-frame ones, with some missing. That table furnishes V, J and clone size, whereas the DNA furnished D and trimming. The repertoire consists of 200,000 to 250,000 clones, with almost 90% occurring once and the leading ten covering 1.5%. V is TRBV5-6 and J is TRBJ2-3; tentative D call: TRBD1 (6 bases). This clonotype was obtained from a man aged 18 to 29 with active or convalescent COVID-19. Sequenced input: peripheral blood. The CDR3 here is CASSLAGAASTDTQYF. The CDR3 region has the DNA TGTGCCAGCAGCCTTGCAGGGGCCGCTAGCACAGATACGCAGTATTTT.